This T cell receptor (beta chain) was recovered during a study of shared clonotypes between healthy human individuals. Overall study results and limits: Sequencing depth was expected to influence donor clonotype sharing.

Generated by immunoSEQ multiplex PCR, the TCRdb table keeps only in-frame clones and is missing some. The sample lists more than 1.2 million clones; about 98.5% were seen once. The CDR3 spans 15 residues. In germline, CDR1 is MNHEY, CDR2 SVGAGI. With 5 bases removed from V and 4 bases from J, the gap between germline ends came to 14 bases. For this clone: No antigen is known for it.

The receptor's source is a young man in good health. This chain uses TRBV6-5 with TRBJ1-4, with TRBD1 as a possible D gene (5 bases). Sequencing was done on a sample of naive CD4+ T cells sorted from blood. Subset: CD45RA+ positively selected. CDR3 in amino acids: CASSASGRGNEKLFF. The CDR3 DNA is TGTGCCAGCAGTGCCTCGGGACGTGGTAATGAAAAACTGTTTTTT.